The 7 T cell receptor beta chains given below trace back to one sample, sequenced in a study of post-analysis software for immune sequencing data. Each TCR beta cDNA library carried unique molecular identifiers. TCRdb reprocessed the PCR reads via MiXCR and lists one record per CDR3 protein. The data hold 400,000 to 500,000 distinct CDR3 sequences, with more than 30% observed a single time. Study-level results: Higher frequency in patients than in controls was seen for about five TRBV segments, with TRBV5-6, TRBV5-1 and TRBV20-1 among them.

These receptors lack a known antigen. The sequenced sample was blood. The source of these receptors is a girl aged 2 to 9 with multiple sclerosis.

This sequence joins TRBV6-5 and TRBJ1-1, with D hard to call. V was shortened by 2 bases and J by 2 bases, with 9 bases between the two germline ends. Germline V lookup: CDR1 MNHEY, CDR2 SVGAGI. CDR3 size: 14 residues. The CDR3, as DNA: TGTGCCAGCAGTTACCGACACGAAAACACTGAAGCTTTCTTT. This gives the protein CASSYRHENTEAFF.

This clonotype was observed a handful of times. The V and J genes are TRBV5-1 and TRBJ2-7; D remains ambiguous. The CDR3 spans 14 residues. Germline loops: CDR1 SGHRS, CDR2 YFSETQ. Trimming took 2 bases from V and 0 from J, leaving 9 bases between them. This chain's CDR3 is CASSFLYDSYEQYF. In DNA, the CDR3 is TGCGCCAGCAGCTTCCTTTACGACTCCTACGAGCAGTACTTC.

This clonotype showed up just a few times. The V call is TRBV7-2, the J call TRBJ2-3; D is unresolved. Germline V gives CDR1 SGHTA, CDR2 FQGNSA. Between the trimmed V and J ends, which lost 2 bases and 6 bases, there was a span of 9 bases. The CDR3 has 13 amino acids. The CDR3 here is CASSLLKRDTQYF. The CDR3 bases are TGTGCCAGCAGCTTACTAAAGAGGGATACGCAGTATTTT.

This clonotype has only a few counts. The V call is TRBV7-2, the J call TRBJ2-1, with 7 positions matching TRBD2. The germline gives CDR1 SGHTA, CDR2 FQGNSA. Trimming cost V 0 bases and J 2 bases; bases outside gene matches: 4. This CDR3 spans 16 amino acids. CDR3 DNA sequence: TGTGCCAGCAGCTTAGCCCCTAGCGGAGCCTACAATGAGCAGTTCTTC. Encoded protein: CASSLAPSGAYNEQFF.

A few counts support this clonotype. J is TRBJ1-2 and V is TRBV7-2; D unresolved. Germline V gene sequence: CDR1 SGHTA, CDR2 FQGNSA. The CDR3 is 14 amino acids. V was pared by 0 bases and J by 6 bases, with 11 bases between. CDR3 sequence: CASSLASFPNGYTF. The CDR3 bases are TGTGCCAGCAGCTTAGCGAGCTTTCCGAATGGCTACACCTTC.

J is TRBJ2-3 and V is TRBV3-1, with D unclear. CDR1 LGHDT and CDR2 YNNKEL come from the germline V gene (reference sequence). The CDR3 has 11 amino acids. V was clipped by 3 bases and J by 7 bases, with 5 bases between them. CDR3 amino acids: CASSQINTQYF. DNA for the CDR3: TGTGCCAGCAGCCAGATCAATACGCAGTATTTT.

The V gene is TRBV3-1, the J gene TRBJ2-5, with D perhaps TRBD2 (6 bases). The better agreement between TRBJ2-1 and the DNA end casts doubt on the J call. Germline V CDR1 and CDR2: LGHDT, YNNKEL (reference sequence). The CDR3 sequence is 14 residues long. The DNA for the CDR3 is TGTGCCAGCAGCCAAGGACTAGTAGGAGAGACCCAGTTCTTC. It yields the protein CASSQGLVGETQFF.